The clone carrying this TCR beta chain was seen only a few times. This record comes from a study of blood T cell repertoires in COVID-19. At the level of the study: COVID-19 samples from acute and convalescent phases originated in the United States, Italy and Spain. PBMCs, B-cell-depleted T cells, or T cells were the source of the cDNA or gDNA that made up the material.

The method was immunoSEQ multiplex PCR; TCRdb's version includes in-frame clones alone and lacks a portion of them. The sample lists around 140,000 clones, roughly nine tenths seen once, with about 1.5% in the top ten. V was pared by 7 bases and J by 1 base, with 14 bases between. The length of the CDR3 is 15 residues. In germline, CDR1 is MNHEY, CDR2 SVGAGI. Sequenced: peripheral blood. The chain employs TRBV6-5 and TRBJ1-5, with unresolved D. The clonotype originates from a human donor in a cohort sampled during active COVID-19. CDR3: CASIPLGGSNQPQHF. Written as DNA, the CDR3 is TGTGCCAGCATTCCCTTAGGAGGAAGCAATCAGCCCCAGCATTTT.